These T cell receptor beta chains were read from a single sample in a study of CD8 T cells in Susac syndrome. Each CDR3 protein gets one entry after TCRdb re-called the immunoSEQ multiplex PCR reads with MiXCR. The sample yields about 130,000 distinct CDR3 sequences, 95% seen once. The sample comprised CD8+ T cells from PBMCs. These TCRs come from a human donor with Susac syndrome. The CDR3 runs from the conserved cysteine through the conserved F or W. D genes are given only for firm matches. The size of a clone is reported for some rows only, either as once, few or many, or as a class for expanded clones.

v_gene	len	d_gene	j_gene	abundance	CDR3nt	CDR3aa
TRBV28	14	.	TRBJ2-7	.	TGTGCCAGCACTCCGCCTGGATTTGGGTACGAGCAGTACTTC	CASTPPGFGYEQYF
TRBV9	12	.	TRBJ2-2	few	TGTGCCAGCAGCGTAGTGGTCGGGGAGCTGTTTTTT	CASSVVVGELFF
TRBV7-9	12	.	TRBJ1-1	.	TGTGCCAGCAGCTCCCTCGAGAAGTTCGCTTTCTTT	CASSSLEKFAFF
TRBV27	13	TRBD1	TRBJ1-4	.	TGTGCCAGCAGTTTAACCACAGGGGAGCGACTGTTTTTT	CASSLTTGERLFF
TRBV12-3/TRBV12-4	15	TRBD1	TRBJ2-7	.	TGTGCCAGCACCTTCGGGACAGGGGATGTCTACGAGCAGTACTTC	CASTFGTGDVYEQYF
TRBV20-1	13	.	TRBJ1-1	once	TGCAGTGCTAGCGGTGTAACAAACACTGAAGCTTTCTTT	CSASGVTNTEAFF
TRBV18	11	.	TRBJ2-1	.	TGTGCCAGCCGTGTCGGGGGTGAGCAGTTCTTC	CASRVGGEQFF
TRBV24-1	14	.	TRBJ1-2	.	TGTGCCACCAGTGATACCCAGCTTCGGTGGGGCTACACCTTC	CATSDTQLRWGYTF
TRBV18	14	TRBD1	TRBJ2-7	few	TGTGCCAGCTCACCCGGGGGACAGGGGGGCGAGCAGTACTTC	CASSPGGQGGEQYF
TRBV20-1	17	.	TRBJ2-5	.	TGCAGTGCCCCACTCCGAGGTCCTATCCTAATAGGGGAGACCCAGTACTTC	CSAPLRGPILIGETQYF
TRBV20-1	14	.	TRBJ2-1	.	TGCAGTGCTAGGTCAGGGAAGCTCTACAATGAGCAGTTCTTC	CSARSGKLYNEQFF
TRBV4-1	14	.	TRBJ2-7	.	TGCGCCAGCAGCCAAGTGGGCTCCTACCACGAGCAGTACTTC	CASSQVGSYHEQYF
TRBV20-1	13	.	TRBJ2-5	.	TGCAGTGCTCCCATCGACGCACAAGAGACCCAGTACTTC	CSAPIDAQETQYF
TRBV29-1	14	TRBD1	TRBJ2-1	.	TGCAGCGTCGAGGACAGGGGGCGATCTGGGGAGCAGTTCTTC	CSVEDRGRSGEQFF
TRBV30	12	TRBD2	TRBJ2-1	.	TGTGCCCGCAGCGGGAGTTACAATGAGCAGTTCTTC	CARSGSYNEQFF
TRBV7-2	16	TRBD1	TRBJ2-7	.	TGTGCCAGCAGCTTAGGGACCGGGACAGGGAAGCACGAGCAGTACTTC	CASSLGTGTGKHEQYF
TRBV20-1	13	.	TRBJ1-3	.	TGCAGTGCTAACAGGGTTAACGGAAACACCATATATTTT	CSANRVNGNTIYF
TRBV7-3	13	.	TRBJ2-5	.	TGTGCCAGCAGCTGGCGGTCCCAAGAGACCCAGTACTTC	CASSWRSQETQYF
TRBV19	13	.	TRBJ1-1	.	TGTGCCAGTAATGTGGCCCTGAACACTGAAGCTTTCTTT	CASNVALNTEAFF
TRBV28	12	.	TRBJ2-2	.	TGTGCCAGCAGTTTTTACGGGGAGGAGCTGTTTTTT	CASSFYGEELFF
TRBV29-1	12	.	TRBJ1-2	.	TGCAGCGTTGAATTGGGGCGAGGTGGCTACACCTTC	CSVELGRGGYTF
TRBV5-4	16	TRBD1	TRBJ2-2	.	TGTGCCAGCAGCCCCCCGGGACAGCCGAACACCGGGGAGCTGTTTTTT	CASSPPGQPNTGELFF
TRBV5-1	16	TRBD2	TRBJ2-3	.	TGCGCCAGCATCGCCGGGACTAGCGGGAGTACAGATACGCAGTATTTT	CASIAGTSGSTDTQYF
TRBV6-1	17	.	TRBJ1-1	.	TGTGCCAGCAGAACGGACGGTAAGAACGACATGAACACTGAAGCTTTCTTT	CASRTDGKNDMNTEAFF
TRBV5-1	13	.	TRBJ2-7	.	TGCGCCAGCAGCAGCGGAAAGTGCTACGAGCAGTACTTC	CASSSGKCYEQYF
TRBV3-1	12	TRBD1	TRBJ2-1	.	TGTGCCAGCAGCCAAGGGACAGGTGAGCAGTTCTTC	CASSQGTGEQFF
TRBV20-1	14	.	TRBJ2-1	once	TGCAGTGCTAGAGAAGAGGTCTCCTACAATGAGCAGTTCTTC	CSAREEVSYNEQFF
TRBV2	12	.	TRBJ2-7	.	TGTGCCAGCCTGGGAGTTACCTACGAGCAGTACTTC	CASLGVTYEQYF
TRBV2	15	TRBD2	TRBJ2-1	.	TGTGCCAGCAGTGAAGGGTCTAGCGGGACCTATGAGCAGTTCTTC	CASSEGSSGTYEQFF
TRBV12-3/TRBV12-4	12	.	TRBJ1-5	.	TGTGCCACCTGCCTCGGAGGCCAGCCCCAGCATTTT	CATCLGGQPQHF
TRBV11-2	21	TRBD1	TRBJ2-4	.	TGTGCCAGCAGCTTAGATCTGTGGGGACAGACGTCCCCCCTGGCCAAAAACATTCAGTACTTC	CASSLDLWGQTSPLAKNIQYF
TRBV25-1	11	.	TRBJ2-7	.	TGTGCCAGCAGTGAGCCGACAGGGCAGTACTTC	CASSEPTGQYF
TRBV13	14	.	TRBJ1-1	.	TGTGCCAGCAGCACGACCGTTGTGAACACTGAAGCTTTCTTT	CASSTTVVNTEAFF
TRBV6-2/TRBV6-3	13	.	TRBJ2-1	.	TGTGCCAGCAGCCCAAGACCCCTCCATGAGCAGTTCTTC	CASSPRPLHEQFF
TRBV12-3/TRBV12-4	8	.	TRBJ2-1	.	TGTGCCAGCAGTTCCGACTCCTTC	CASSSDSF
TRBV5-6	15	.	TRBJ2-1	.	TGTGCCAGCAGCTTGGTTGGTAGGGTCTACAATGAGCAGTTCTTC	CASSLVGRVYNEQFF
TRBV12-3/TRBV12-4	13	.	TRBJ2-1	.	TGTGCCAGCAGTTTCGGGGGTTTGAATGAGCAGTTCTTC	CASSFGGLNEQFF
TRBV2	15	.	TRBJ1-2	.	TGTGCCAGCAGTGAACTTGCAGCTCTTAACTATGGCTACACCTTC	CASSELAALNYGYTF
TRBV14	15	TRBD1	TRBJ1-1	.	TGTGCCAGCAGCCAGCAAGACAGGGCGGCCACTGAAGCTTTCTTT	CASSQQDRAATEAFF
TRBV4-1	18	TRBD2	TRBJ2-1	once	TGCGCCAGCAGCCAAGATCGTGGGGGGGAGTATGCCTACAATGAGCAGTTCTTC	CASSQDRGGEYAYNEQFF